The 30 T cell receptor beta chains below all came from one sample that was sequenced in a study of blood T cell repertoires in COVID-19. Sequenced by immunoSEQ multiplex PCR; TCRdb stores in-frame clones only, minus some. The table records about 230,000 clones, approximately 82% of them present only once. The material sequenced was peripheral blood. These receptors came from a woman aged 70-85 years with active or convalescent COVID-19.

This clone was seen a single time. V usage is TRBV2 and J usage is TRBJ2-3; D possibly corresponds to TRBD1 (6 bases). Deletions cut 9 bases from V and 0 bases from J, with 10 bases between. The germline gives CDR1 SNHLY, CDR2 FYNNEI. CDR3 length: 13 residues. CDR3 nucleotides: TGTGCCAGAGGGACATCTAGCACAGATACGCAGTATTTT. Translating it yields CARGTSSTDTQYF.

The CDR3 DNA reads as TGTGCCACCAGCAGAGACCCCTCGGCCGGGACTAGCGGGAGGGCCAGGGAGCAGTTCTTC. It yields the protein CATSRDPSAGTSGRAREQFF. The chain couples TRBV15 to TRBJ2-1; 16 nucleotides align to TRBD2. The CDR3 consists of 20 residues. V lost 0 bases and J lost 10; bases outside the gene matches: 15. Germline loops: CDR1 LNHNV, CDR2 YYDKDF (reference sequence).

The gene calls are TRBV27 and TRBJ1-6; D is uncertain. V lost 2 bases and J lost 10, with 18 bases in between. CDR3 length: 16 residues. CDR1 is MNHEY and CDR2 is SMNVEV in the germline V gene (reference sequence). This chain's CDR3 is CASSLSGKEGWSPLHF. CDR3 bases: TGTGCCAGCAGTTTAAGCGGGAAAGAGGGATGGTCACCCCTCCACTTT.

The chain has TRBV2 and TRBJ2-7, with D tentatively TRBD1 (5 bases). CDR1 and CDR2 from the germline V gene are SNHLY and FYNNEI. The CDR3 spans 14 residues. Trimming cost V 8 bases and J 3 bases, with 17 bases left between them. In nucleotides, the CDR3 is TGTGCCAGCTCCCAAGGGGCAGACTTCTACGAGCAGTACTTC. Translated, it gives CASSQGADFYEQYF.

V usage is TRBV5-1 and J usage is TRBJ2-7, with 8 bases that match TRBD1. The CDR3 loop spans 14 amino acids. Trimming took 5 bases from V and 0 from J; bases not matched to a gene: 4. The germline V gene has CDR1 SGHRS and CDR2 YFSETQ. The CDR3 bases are TGCGCCAGCAGGTTAGGACAGGGCTCCTACGAGCAGTACTTC. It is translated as CASRLGQGSYEQYF.

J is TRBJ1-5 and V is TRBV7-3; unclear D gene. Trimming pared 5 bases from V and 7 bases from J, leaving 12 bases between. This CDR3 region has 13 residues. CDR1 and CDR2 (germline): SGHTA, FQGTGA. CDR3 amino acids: CASSPQGGQPQHF. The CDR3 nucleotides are TGTGCCAGCAGCCCCCAAGGCGGACAGCCCCAGCATTTT.

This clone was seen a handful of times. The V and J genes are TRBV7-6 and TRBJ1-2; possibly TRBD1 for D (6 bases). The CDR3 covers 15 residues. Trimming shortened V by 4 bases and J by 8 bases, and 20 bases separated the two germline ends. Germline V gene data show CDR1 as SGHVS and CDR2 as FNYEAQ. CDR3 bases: TGTGCCAGCAGCTATATACAGGGTGAGGTTAGCGGCTACACCTTC. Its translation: CASSYIQGEVSGYTF.

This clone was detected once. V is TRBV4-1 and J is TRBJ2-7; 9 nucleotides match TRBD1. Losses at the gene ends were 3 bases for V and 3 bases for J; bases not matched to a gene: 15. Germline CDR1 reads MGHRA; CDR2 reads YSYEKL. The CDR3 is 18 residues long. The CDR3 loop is CASSHFPGQGSTRYEQYF. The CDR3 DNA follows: TGCGCCAGCAGCCACTTCCCGGGACAGGGATCGACGCGCTACGAGCAGTACTTC.

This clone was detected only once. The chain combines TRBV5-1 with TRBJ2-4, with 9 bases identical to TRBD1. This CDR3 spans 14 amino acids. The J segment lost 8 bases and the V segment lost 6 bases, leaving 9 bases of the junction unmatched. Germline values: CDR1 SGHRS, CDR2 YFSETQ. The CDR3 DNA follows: TGCGCCAGCAAACCCGGGACAGGGTCGGACATTCAGTACTTC. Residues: CASKPGTGSDIQYF.

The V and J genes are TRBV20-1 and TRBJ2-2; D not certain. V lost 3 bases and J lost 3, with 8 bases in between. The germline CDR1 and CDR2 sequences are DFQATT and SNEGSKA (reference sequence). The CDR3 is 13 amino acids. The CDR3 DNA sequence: TGCAGTGCTAGTTGGCTTGACACCGGGGAGCTGTTTTTT. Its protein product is CSASWLDTGELFF.

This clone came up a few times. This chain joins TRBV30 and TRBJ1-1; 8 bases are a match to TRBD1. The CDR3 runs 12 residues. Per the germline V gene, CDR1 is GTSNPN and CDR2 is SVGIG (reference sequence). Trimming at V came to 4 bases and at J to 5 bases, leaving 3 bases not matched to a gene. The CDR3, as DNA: TGTGCCTGGACAGGGGGCAGGACTGAAGCTTTCTTT. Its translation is CAWTGGRTEAFF.

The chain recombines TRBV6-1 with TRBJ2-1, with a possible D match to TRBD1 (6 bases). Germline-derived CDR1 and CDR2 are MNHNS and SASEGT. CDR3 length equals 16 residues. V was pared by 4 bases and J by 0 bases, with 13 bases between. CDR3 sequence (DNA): TGTGCCAGCAGTGGGCTGGGGGCGTCCTCCTACAATGAGCAGTTCTTC. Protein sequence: CASSGLGASSYNEQFF.

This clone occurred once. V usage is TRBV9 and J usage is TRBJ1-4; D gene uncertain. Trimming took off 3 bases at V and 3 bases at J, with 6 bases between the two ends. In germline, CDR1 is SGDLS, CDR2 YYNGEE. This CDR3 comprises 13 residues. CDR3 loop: CASSARANEKLFF. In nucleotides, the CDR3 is TGTGCCAGCAGCGCTCGGGCTAATGAAAAACTGTTTTTT.

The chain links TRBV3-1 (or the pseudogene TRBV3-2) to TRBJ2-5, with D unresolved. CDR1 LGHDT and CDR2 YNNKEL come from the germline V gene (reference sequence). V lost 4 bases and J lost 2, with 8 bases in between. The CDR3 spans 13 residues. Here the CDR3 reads CASSLSFQETQYF. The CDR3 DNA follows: TGTGCCAGCAGCCTTAGCTTTCAAGAGACCCAGTACTTC.

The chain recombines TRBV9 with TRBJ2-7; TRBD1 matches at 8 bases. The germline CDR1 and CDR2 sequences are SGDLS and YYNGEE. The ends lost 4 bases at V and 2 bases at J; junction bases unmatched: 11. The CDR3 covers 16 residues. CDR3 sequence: CASSRGGTGGTYEQYF. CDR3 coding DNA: TGTGCCAGCAGCCGGGGTGGGACAGGAGGTACCTACGAGCAGTACTTC.

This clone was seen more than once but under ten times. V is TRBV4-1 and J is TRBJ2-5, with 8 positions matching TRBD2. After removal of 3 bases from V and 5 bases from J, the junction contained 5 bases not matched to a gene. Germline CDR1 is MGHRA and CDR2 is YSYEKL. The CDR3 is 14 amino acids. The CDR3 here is CASSHPQRGETQYF. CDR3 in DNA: TGCGCCAGCAGCCACCCCCAGCGGGGGGAGACCCAGTACTTC.

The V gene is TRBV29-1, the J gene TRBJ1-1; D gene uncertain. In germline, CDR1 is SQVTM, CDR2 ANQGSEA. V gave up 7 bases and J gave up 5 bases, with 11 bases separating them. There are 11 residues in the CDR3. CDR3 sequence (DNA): TGCAGCGCCGGGGTGCGAACTGAAGCTTTCTTT. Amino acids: CSAGVRTEAFF.

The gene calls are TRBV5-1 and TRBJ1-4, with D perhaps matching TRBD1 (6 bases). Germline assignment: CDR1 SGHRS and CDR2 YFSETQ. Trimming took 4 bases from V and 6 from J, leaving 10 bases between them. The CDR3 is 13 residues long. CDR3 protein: CASSRGQYEKLFF. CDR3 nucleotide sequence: TGCGCCAGCAGCCGAGGACAGTATGAAAAACTGTTTTTT.

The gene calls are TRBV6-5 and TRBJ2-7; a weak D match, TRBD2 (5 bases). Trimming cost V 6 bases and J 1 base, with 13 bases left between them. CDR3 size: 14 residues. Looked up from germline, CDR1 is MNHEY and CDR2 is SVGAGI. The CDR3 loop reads CASSLALGSYEQYF. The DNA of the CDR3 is TGTGCCAGCAGCCTAGCCCTGGGGTCCTACGAGCAGTACTTC.

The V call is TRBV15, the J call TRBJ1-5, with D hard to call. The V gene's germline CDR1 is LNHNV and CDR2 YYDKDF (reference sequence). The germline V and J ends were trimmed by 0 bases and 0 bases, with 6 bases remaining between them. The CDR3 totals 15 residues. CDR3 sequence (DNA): TGTGCCACCAGCAGAGATCCTTCTAGCAATCAGCCCCAGCATTTT. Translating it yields CATSRDPSSNQPQHF. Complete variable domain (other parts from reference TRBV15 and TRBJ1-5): DAMVIQNPRYQVTQFGKPVTLSCSQTLNHNVMYWYQQKSSQAPKLLFHYYDKDFNNEADTPDNFQSRRPNTSFCFLDIRSPGLGDTAMYLCATSRDPSSNQPQHFGDGTRLSIL.

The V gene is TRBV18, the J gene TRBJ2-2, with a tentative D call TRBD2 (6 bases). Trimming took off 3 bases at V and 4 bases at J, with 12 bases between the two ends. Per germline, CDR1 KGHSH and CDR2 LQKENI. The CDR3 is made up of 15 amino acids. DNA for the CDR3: TGTGCCAGCTCACCTAGGGAGGTCAGCACCGGGGAGCTGTTTTTT. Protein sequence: CASSPREVSTGELFF.

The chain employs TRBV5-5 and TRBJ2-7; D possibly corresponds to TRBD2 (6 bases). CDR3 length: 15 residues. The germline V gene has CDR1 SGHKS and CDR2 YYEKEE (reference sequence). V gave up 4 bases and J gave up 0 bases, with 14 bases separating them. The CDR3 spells CASSQDYLSSYEQYF. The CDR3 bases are TGTGCCAGCAGCCAGGACTATCTGAGCTCCTACGAGCAGTACTTC.

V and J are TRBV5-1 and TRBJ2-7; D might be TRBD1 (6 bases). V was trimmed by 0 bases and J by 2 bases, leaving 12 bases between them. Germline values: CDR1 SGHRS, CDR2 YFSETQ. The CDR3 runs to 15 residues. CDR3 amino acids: CASSLAQGHAYEQYF. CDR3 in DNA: TGCGCCAGCAGCTTGGCCCAGGGGCACGCCTACGAGCAGTACTTC.

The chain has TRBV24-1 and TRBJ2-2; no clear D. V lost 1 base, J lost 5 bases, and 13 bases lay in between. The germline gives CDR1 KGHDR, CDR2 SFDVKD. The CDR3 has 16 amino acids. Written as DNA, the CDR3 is TGTGCCACCAGTGATTTTAGTGGCGGAGCGACCGGGGAGCTGTTTTTT. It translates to CATSDFSGGATGELFF.

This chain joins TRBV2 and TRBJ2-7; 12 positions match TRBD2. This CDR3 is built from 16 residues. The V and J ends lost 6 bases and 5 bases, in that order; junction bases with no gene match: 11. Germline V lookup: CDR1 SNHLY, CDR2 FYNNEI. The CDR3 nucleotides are TGTGCCAGCAGGGAGGACGGACTAGCGGGGTTTCACGAGCAGTACTTC. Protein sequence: CASREDGLAGFHEQYF.

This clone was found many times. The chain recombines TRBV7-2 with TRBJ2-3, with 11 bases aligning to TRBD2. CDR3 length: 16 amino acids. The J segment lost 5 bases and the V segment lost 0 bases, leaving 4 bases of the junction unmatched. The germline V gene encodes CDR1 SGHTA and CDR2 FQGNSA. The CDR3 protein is CASSLALAGGGDTQYF. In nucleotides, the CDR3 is TGTGCCAGCAGCTTAGCTTTAGCGGGGGGGGGAGATACGCAGTATTTT. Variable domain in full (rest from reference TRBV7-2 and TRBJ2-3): GAGVSQSPSNKVTEKGKDVELRCDPISGHTALYWYRQSLGQGLEFLIYFQGNSAPDKSGLPSDRFSAERTGGSVSTLTIQRTQQEDSAVYLCASSLALAGGGDTQYFGPGTRLTVL.

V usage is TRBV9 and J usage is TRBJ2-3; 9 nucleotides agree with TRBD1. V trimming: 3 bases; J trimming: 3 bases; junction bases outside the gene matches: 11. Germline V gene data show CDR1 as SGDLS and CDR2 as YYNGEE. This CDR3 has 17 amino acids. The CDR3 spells CASSDGSGTGITDTQYF. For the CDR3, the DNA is TGTGCCAGCAGCGACGGATCCGGGACAGGGATAACAGATACGCAGTATTTT.

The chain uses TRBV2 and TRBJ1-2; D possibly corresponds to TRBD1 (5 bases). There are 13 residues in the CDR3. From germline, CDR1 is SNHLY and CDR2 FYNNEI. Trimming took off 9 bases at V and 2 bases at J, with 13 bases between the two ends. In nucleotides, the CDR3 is TGTGCCAGAGGGGCCCAAAGGAACTATGGCTACACCTTC. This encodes CARGAQRNYGYTF.

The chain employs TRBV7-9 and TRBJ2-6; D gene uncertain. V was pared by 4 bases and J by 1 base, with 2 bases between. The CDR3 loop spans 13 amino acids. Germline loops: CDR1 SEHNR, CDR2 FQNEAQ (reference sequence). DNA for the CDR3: TGTGCCAGCAGCTCGTCTGGGGCCAACGTCCTGACTTTC. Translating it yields CASSSSGANVLTF.

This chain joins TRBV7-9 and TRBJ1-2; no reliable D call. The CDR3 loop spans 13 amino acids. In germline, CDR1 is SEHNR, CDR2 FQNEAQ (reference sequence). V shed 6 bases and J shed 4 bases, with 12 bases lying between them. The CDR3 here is CASREGTGYGYTF. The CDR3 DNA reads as TGTGCCAGCAGGGAAGGAACGGGCTATGGCTACACCTTC.